These T cell receptor beta chains were read from a single sample in a study of CD8+CD57+ T cells in acquired aplastic anemia. Each CDR3 protein is one row after TCRdb ran MiXCR on the reads. The sample consists of a few hundred thousand distinct CDR3 sequences, about 70% of them appearing once. The sample comprised sorted CD4+, CD8+, or CD8+CD57+ T cells (not recorded which) from PBMCs. These receptors all come from a human donor in good health, serving as a control. Each CDR3 is given with its conserved first and last residue. The D gene is left open where the match is weak. Not all rows give a size; the values are once, few, many and, for expanded clones, a class.

d_call,v_call,clone_size,j_call,cdr3_aa
TRBD1,TRBV11-2,few,TRBJ2-5,CATQGGSETQYF
TRBD2,TRBV20-1,many,TRBJ2-3,CSAFSSGGPYF
.,TRBV18,.,TRBJ2-1,CASSQESRQFF
.,TRBV6-6,many,TRBJ2-1,CASSQTHEAWTVYSSYNEQFF
TRBD2,TRBV20-1,.,TRBJ2-7,CSASNLLAGTYEQYF
.,TRBV7-2,.,TRBJ1-3,CASSKGLAAQKTKYF
TRBD1,TRBV5-5,.,TRBJ2-7,CASSFTGGQPYEQYF
.,TRBV24-1,.,TRBJ2-5,CATSDGQETQYF
.,TRBV10-3,once,TRBJ2-7,CAISSGGDYEQYF
.,TRBV29-1,.,TRBJ1-1,CSVERRDGYMNTEAFF
TRBD1,TRBV7-6,.,TRBJ2-6,CASSSRNDRGKGGANVLTF
.,TRBV12-3/TRBV12-4,.,TRBJ2-7,CASSLQGRGEQYF
.,TRBV20-1,.,TRBJ1-4,CSGRRGGEKLFF
TRBD2,TRBV2,.,.,CASSATSGAGANEQFF
.,TRBV7-9,many,TRBJ2-6,CASSSLVTLSSGANVLTF
.,TRBV19,.,TRBJ2-3,CASSTAAYDTQDF
TRBD1,TRBV19,many,TRBJ2-7,CASSRTGVPYEQYF
TRBD2,TRBV10-2,.,TRBJ2-1,CASSETSAEQFF
TRBD2,TRBV5-4,.,TRBJ2-3,CASSIAGGVSTDTQYF
.,TRBV7-6,.,TRBJ2-7,CGSSMQGGYGQYF
.,TRBV20-1,.,TRBJ2-7,CSSRVTYEQYF
.,TRBV7-9,once,TRBJ2-6,CASSLHAGEYTLHTF
.,TRBV19,.,TRBJ2-7,CASSLGRGPYGQYF
.,TRBV11-2,many,TRBJ1-1,CASRRGERAFF
.,TRBV9,.,TRBJ1-6,CASRVPGLLSRLHF
.,TRBV3-1,many,TRBJ2-5,CASSQRTNLQETQYF
.,TRBV5-1,.,TRBJ2-1,CASSLVLGGDEQFF
.,TRBV29-1,.,TRBJ1-2,CSTAGQRYGYTF
.,TRBV5-1,.,TRBJ1-1,CASSLVGGGVSGSEAFF
TRBD1,TRBV20-1,many,TRBJ1-1,CSARPRQGWTTEAFF
.,TRBV5-5,many,TRBJ1-5,CASSQAGFNNQPQHF
.,TRBV4-3,.,TRBJ2-2,CASSQDWSGNTGGLFF
TRBD1,TRBV20-1,.,TRBJ2-3,CSANWWTGGNTDTQYF
.,TRBV12-3/TRBV12-4,many,TRBJ1-1,CASSLRETEAFF
.,TRBV6-4,.,TRBJ1-2,CASSRWGYGYTF
.,TRBV9,once,TRBJ2-7,CASSVTGGGPSYEQYF
.,TRBV20-1,.,TRBJ1-2,CSARGGGGSYGYTF
.,TRBV6-1,many,TRBJ1-4,CASKARVNEKLFF
.,TRBV9,.,TRBJ2-2,CASSRDGDGEQYLFF
.,TRBV19,.,TRBJ1-5,CASSIGFSNQPQHF
.,TRBV12-3/TRBV12-4,many,TRBJ2-2,CASSLLRAGRTGELFF
TRBD2,TRBV6-2/TRBV6-3,.,TRBJ2-7,CASSYSKPSGPFFYEQYF
.,TRBV5-1,.,TRBJ1-1,CASALGLASTAFF
TRBD2,TRBV5-1,.,TRBJ2-7,CASSPAGTSGREQYF
TRBD1,TRBV5-1,.,TRBJ2-7,CASSHRQGFGPHEQYF
.,TRBV7-2,.,TRBJ2-3,CAGTLGGGPTYKQYF
TRBD1,TRBV20-1,.,TRBJ2-7,CSARYPQGDEQYF